This T cell receptor beta chain was identified during a study of T cells in Graves' hyperthyroidism and ophthalmopathy. The PBMCs were taken from roughly 9.3 ml of fresh peripheral blood. Germline CDR1 and CDR2: KGHDR and SFDVKD. The CDR3 is 12 amino acids. The V segment lost 5 bases and the J segment 4 bases; nucleotides outside the gene matches: 0. Amplification targeted TCR beta CDR3 regions from RNA transcripts. In the first-round RT-PCR of the TCR CDR3, the HTBI primer set was used. A single record per CDR3 protein comes from TCRdb applying MiXCR to the multiplex PCR reads. The profile shows 200,000 to 250,000 distinct CDR3 sequences, roughly 15% of them singletons.

The chain is built from TRBV24-1 and TRBJ1-1; TRBD1 matches at 7 bases. The TCR sequence derives from a woman between 18 and 29 years old with Graves' ophthalmopathy. The sequencing sample was made of blood. This CDR3 reads CATSGQGTEAFF. CDR3 DNA sequence: TGTGCCACCAGTGGACAGGGCACTGAAGCTTTCTTT.